These 10 T cell receptor beta chains originate from one sample sequenced in a study of blood T cell repertoires in COVID-19. Assay used: immunoSEQ multiplex PCR; TCRdb lists only in-frame clones, some missing. The sample yields 55,000 to 75,000 clones, less than 85% seen once. Source material: peripheral blood. The receptors come from a man aged 80 or over with active COVID-19.

Here the CDR3 reads CASSPGLAGAYEQYF. CDR3 sequence (DNA): TGTGCCAGCAGCCCCGGACTAGCGGGGGCCTACGAGCAGTACTTC. The chain links TRBV7-2 to TRBJ2-7; 13 nucleotides match TRBD2. The CDR3 consists of 15 residues. V shed 5 bases, J shed 2 bases, and the junction held 3 bases outside the gene matches. Germline-derived CDR1 and CDR2 are SGHTA and FQGNSA.

The rearrangement uses TRBV5-1 and TRBJ2-1; 8 nucleotides match TRBD2. The CDR3 contains 14 residues. Per the germline V gene, CDR1 is SGHRS and CDR2 is YFSETQ. J was trimmed by 8 bases and V by 9 bases; bases with no gene match: 13. Here the CDR3 DNA reads TGCGCCACAACACCGGGACTAGAGGGGTATGAGCAGTTCTTC. It specifies CATTPGLEGYEQFF.

The V call is TRBV3-1 (or the pseudogene TRBV3-2), the J call TRBJ2-1; D is perhaps TRBD2 (5 bases). Per germline, CDR1 LGHDT and CDR2 YNNKEL (reference sequence). Trimming left V 4 bases short and J 7 bases short, with 8 bases between. This CDR3 has 12 residues. The chain's CDR3 is CASSLRGNEQFF. Written as DNA, the CDR3 is TGTGCCAGCAGCCTACGAGGGAATGAGCAGTTCTTC.

This chain joins TRBV5-5 and TRBJ1-3; tentatively, D is TRBD1 (5 bases). The CDR3 has 13 residues. Germline loops: CDR1 SGHKS, CDR2 YYEKEE (reference sequence). Deletions cut 8 bases from V and 2 bases from J, with 11 bases between. DNA for the CDR3: TGTGCCAGGGCACCGGGGGCTGGAAACACCATATATTTT. Residues: CARAPGAGNTIYF. Combining the CDR3 with reference TRBV5-5 and TRBJ1-3 gives the whole variable domain DAGVTQSPTHLIKTRGQQVTLRCSPISGHKSVSWYQQVLGQGPQFIFQYYEKEERGRGNFPDRFSARQFPNYSSELNVNALLLGDSALYLCARAPGAGNTIYFGEGSWLTVV.

The gene calls are TRBV5-1 and TRBJ2-7; 10 bases fit TRBD1. V was pared by 8 bases and J by 10 bases, with 15 bases of the junction left unmatched. Per the germline V gene, CDR1 is SGHRS and CDR2 is YFSETQ. The CDR3 has 14 residues. CDR3 DNA sequence: TGCGCCAGTAGACCCGGGACAGGGGAGGTCTCTCAGTACTTC. Translating it yields CASRPGTGEVSQYF.

This chain uses TRBV7-2 with TRBJ2-7; D is unclear. The ends were cut back, 5 bases at V and 2 bases at J, with 10 bases in the middle. This CDR3 region has 13 residues. Looked up from germline, CDR1 is SGHTA and CDR2 is FQGNSA. The CDR3 bases are TGTGCCAGCAGCCAACAAATGGCCTACGAGCAGTACTTC. It encodes CASSQQMAYEQYF.

The chain employs TRBV9 and TRBJ2-1; 9 nucleotides agree with TRBD2. J was trimmed by 6 bases and V by 1 base; bases with no gene match: 2. This CDR3 has 14 residues. Germline-derived CDR1 and CDR2 are SGDLS and YYNGEE. CDR3 loop: CASSVLAGVNEQFF. CDR3 DNA sequence: TGTGCCAGCAGCGTATTAGCGGGAGTCAATGAGCAGTTCTTC.

The chain joins TRBV12-3 or TRBV12-4 to TRBJ1-1, with D tentatively TRBD1 (5 bases). The CDR3 is 13 residues long. With 5 bases removed from V and 4 bases from J, the gap between germline ends came to 11 bases. The CDR3 DNA reads TGTGCCAGCAGTGGGGGGAGGGTCACTGAAGCTTTCTTT. This encodes CASSGGRVTEAFF.

The gene calls are TRBV4-1 and TRBJ2-7; 7 nucleotides line up with TRBD1. The germline V gene has CDR1 MGHRA and CDR2 YSYEKL. Losses at the gene ends were 2 bases for V and 2 bases for J; bases not matched to a gene: 6. This CDR3 spans 15 amino acids. CDR3 loop: CASSQHLQGTYEQYF. The CDR3 DNA is TGCGCCAGCAGCCAACATTTACAGGGGACCTACGAGCAGTACTTC.

The rearrangement links TRBV7-8 to TRBJ2-7; maybe TRBD1 (5 bases). Per germline, CDR1 SGHVS and CDR2 FQNEAQ. Trimming pared 4 bases from V and 2 bases from J, leaving 24 bases between. This CDR3 contains 18 residues. CDR3 region: CASSSTGLEAGWAYEQYF. The CDR3 DNA reads as TGTGCCAGCAGCTCAACCGGCCTCGAGGCAGGGTGGGCCTACGAGCAGTACTTC.